This section outlines one T cell receptor beta chain sequence together with its context. No cognate antigen has been identified for it. Base qualities are missing; no much larger clone stands one base away. The CDR3 covers 15 residues, taking in both the cysteine and the phenylalanine. The sequence is cut down to CDR3 DNA, 45 bases in frame from base 1. From V the trimming removes 6 bases and from J it removes 5 bases, while the gene matches leave 5 bases of the junction unaccounted for. The germline V gene specifies SNHLY as CDR1 and FYNNEI as CDR2. This entry comes from a study of blood T cell repertoires in COVID-19 (dated by TCRdb to the early 2020s). About the investigation overall: Samples from collaborators originated in the United States, Italy and Spain and spanned both the acute and convalescent phases of COVID-19. HLA class I and class II types, where available, came from metadata supplied by the sample provider rather than from assay-based typing. The samples were drawn from the first 160 participants of the ongoing ImmuneRACE study and from about 1,200 subjects provided by 6 global collaborators. The material from the prospective study consisted of cDNA or gDNA derived from T cells, B-cell-depleted T cells, or PBMCs. Subjects who had been exposed to COVID-19, were actively infected with it, or had recovered from it provided the deeply sampled blood TCRbeta repertoires that made up the dataset. The sample metadata nearly always contained a de-identified subject ID, COVID-19 status, age in years and sex. The repertoires were released in a freely available public database intended as a resource for research on the immune response to SARS-CoV-2.

TCRbeta CDR3 regions were amplified from genomic DNA by means of the immunoSEQ Assay, a bias-controlled multiplex PCR. The authors processed their data as follows. The number of nucleated cells in each sample was estimated from the amplification of reference gene primers within the assay. Sequence reads were collapsed and filtered to measure the absolute abundance of every unique TCRbeta CDR3 rearrangement. For each sample, productive Simpson clonality was calculated as the square root of Simpson's diversity index over productive rearrangements. The immuneACCESS repertoire file appears here via TCRdb, limited to in-frame rearrangements. These files lack a portion of the clones; in checked studies, under half of the deficit traces to unresolved V genes, and the cause of the others is not known. V and J calls plus clone size are reproduced from that table; the DNA served to infer D and trimming. The sample has roughly 180,000 clones on record, 70% to 80% of them singletons. Roughly 8.7% of the sample comes from the top ten.

Collaborating institutions collected whole blood in K2EDTA tubes following their own protocols. For TCRbeta analysis, collaborator samples were shipped as frozen whole blood, as isolated PBMCs, or as DNA extracted from either sample type. Overall results and qualifications from the work: The quantity of clinical and demographic metadata differed by source and by participant and was supplied without curation.

The origin of this receptor is a woman in her fifties or sixties with active or convalescent COVID-19. The sample was peripheral blood. The sequence is built from TRBV2 and TRBJ2-1, with 12 junctional bases fitting TRBD2. The bases are TGTGCCAGCAGGAGGGGACTAGCGGGCAACAATGAGCAGTTCTTC. It translates as CASRRGLAGNNEQFF.